Following are 21 T cell receptor beta chains from one sample sequenced in a study of T cells after yellow fever vaccination. MiXCR, run by TCRdb on the 5' RACE reads, gives a single entry per CDR3 protein. The table lists about 160,000 distinct CDR3 sequences, approximately 6.8% of them singletons, with roughly 2.5% in the top ten. Sequenced here: CD4+ T cells sorted from PBMCs, sampled around 5 days after the first yellow fever vaccination. The source of these receptors is a man aged 18 to 35 who received the YFV17D yellow fever vaccine.

Many counts were recorded for this clonotype. This chain uses TRBV12-3 or TRBV12-4 with TRBJ1-5, with D unclear. This CDR3 spans 13 amino acids. Trimming removed 3 bases from V and 0 bases from J, with 3 bases in between. CDR3 region: CASSLLSNQPQHF. For the CDR3, the DNA is TGTGCCAGCAGTTTGCTTAGCAATCAGCCCCAGCATTTT.

About this clonotype itself: This clone may be a read error of a much larger clone one base away. The chain has TRBV4-2 and TRBJ1-2; D is unclear. CDR3 length: 13 amino acids. The germline V gene has CDR1 LGHNA and CDR2 YNFKEQ. The V end lost 8 bases, the J end lost 6 bases, and 16 bases lay between the germline ends. The CDR3 protein is CASGLSRVDGYTF. The CDR3 coding sequence is TGTGCCAGCGGCCTGAGTCGGGTGGATGGCTACACCTTC.

In the case of this clonotype: The DNA is left out, because the CDR3 cannot be placed on it with certainty; the CDR3 is given as TCRdb lists it. The V and J genes are TRBV11-2 and TRBJ2-2; the table's D gene call, TRBD1, was not cross checked with the DNA. Germline CDR1 is SGHAT and CDR2 is FQNNGV. The CDR3 is 14 amino acids long, termini counted. The CDR3: CASSSDREPGSCFF.

This clonotype was recorded at least ten times. The chain joins TRBV7-2 to TRBJ2-1; D gene unclear. Trimming took 5 bases from V and 7 from J, leaving 9 bases between them. There are 12 residues in the CDR3. Germline values: CDR1 SGHTA, CDR2 FQGNSA. The CDR3 sequence: CASSIQRNEQFF. CDR3 bases: TGTGCCAGCAGCATCCAACGGAATGAGCAGTTCTTC.

At least ten counts were recorded for this clonotype. V usage is TRBV2 and J usage is TRBJ2-1; D is possibly TRBD1 (5 bases). The CDR3 runs to 13 residues. Trimming stripped 6 bases from V and 5 bases from J, with 11 bases between. Germline-derived CDR1 and CDR2 are SNHLY and FYNNEI. CDR3 coding DNA: TGTGCCAGCAGAGAGACAGTTAACAATGAGCAGTTCTTC. Its protein product is CASRETVNNEQFF.

V is TRBV5-1 and J is TRBJ2-7; a weak D match, TRBD2 (5 bases). V was trimmed by 5 bases and J by 6 bases, leaving 21 bases between them. This CDR3 contains 15 residues. CDR1 and CDR2 (germline): SGHRS, YFSETQ. The CDR3 coding sequence is TGCGCCAGCAGTCAGACCCGGGATTTTGGGCGCGAGCAGTACTTC. It specifies CASSQTRDFGREQYF.

There are many counts of this clonotype. The junction shows a germline mismatch at one end, possibly a read error. This sequence joins TRBV7-7 and TRBJ2-3, with 7 bases identical to TRBD1. The CDR3 sequence is 16 residues long. The germline gives CDR1 SSHAT, CDR2 FNYEAQ (reference sequence). The DNA of the CDR3 is TGTGCTAGCAGCTTAGAGCACAGGGGCGGCACAGATACGCAGTATTTT. Its protein is CASSLEHRGGTDTQYF.

This clonotype was observed many times. The V call is TRBV5-1, the J call TRBJ2-1; unclear D gene. Germline V gives CDR1 SGHRS, CDR2 YFSETQ. The CDR3 runs 15 residues. The V end was cut by 0 bases, the J end by 6 bases, with 13 bases between. This CDR3 is CASSLEVLTANEQFF. The CDR3 DNA reads as TGCGCCAGCAGCTTGGAGGTATTGACGGCCAATGAGCAGTTCTTC. The full variable domain, in which reference TRBV5-1 and TRBJ2-1 provide the parts outside the CDR3, is KAGVTQTPRYLIKTRGQQVTLSCSPISGHRSVSWYQQTPGQGLQFLFEYFSETQRNKGNFPGRFSGRQFSNSRSEMNVSTLELGDSALYLCASSLEVLTANEQFFGPGTRLTVL.

The sample holds a few counts of this clonotype. V and J are TRBV5-1 and TRBJ2-3; 7 bases agree with TRBD2. Trimming at V came to 6 bases and at J to 0 bases, leaving 10 bases not matched to a gene. The CDR3 covers 16 residues. Germline CDR1 reads SGHRS; CDR2 reads YFSETQ. CDR3 in amino acids: CASKAGVALSTDTQYF. The CDR3 DNA reads TGCGCCAGCAAGGCGGGAGTAGCGCTGAGCACAGATACGCAGTATTTT.

The chain employs TRBV6-2 or TRBV6-3 and TRBJ1-5; TRBD1 matches 8 bases. CDR1 is MNHEY and CDR2 is SVGEGT in the germline V gene. The CDR3 contains 14 residues. J lost 6 bases, V lost 10 bases, and 11 bases had no gene match. Here the CDR3 DNA reads TGTGCCACAGCACCCCAGGGGGCAAGTCAGCCCCAGCATTTT. It codes for CATAPQGASQPQHF.

This clonotype showed up many times. The chain combines TRBV10-3 with TRBJ1-1, with D unresolved. Germline V CDR1 and CDR2: ENHRY, SYGVKD. The length of the CDR3 is 13 residues. Trimming stripped 6 bases from V and 7 bases from J, with 15 bases between. The CDR3 DNA is TGTGCCATCAGCGCTGCCGGGGAGCGTGAAGCTTTCTTT. This encodes CAISAAGEREAFF.

Only a few counts were recorded for this clonotype. The chain combines TRBV27 with TRBJ2-7; 9 positions match TRBD1. J was trimmed by 4 bases and V by 5 bases; bases with no gene match: 9. This CDR3 is built from 15 residues. The germline V gene encodes CDR1 MNHEY and CDR2 SMNVEV (reference sequence). The CDR3 nucleotides read TGTGCCAGCAGTCCGGACAGGGGATGGGGTTACGAGCAGTACTTC. This encodes CASSPDRGWGYEQYF.

The rearrangement joins TRBV6-1 to TRBJ1-2; D is uncertain. In germline, CDR1 is MNHNS, CDR2 SASEGT. V gave up 6 bases and J gave up 4 bases, with 15 bases separating them. The CDR3 length is 14 residues. Here the CDR3 DNA reads TGTGCCAGCAGCGTGAGCGGACGGGTCTATGGCTACACCTTC. This encodes CASSVSGRVYGYTF.

The V gene is TRBV2, the J gene TRBJ1-3, with TRBD1 identical over 9 bases. This CDR3 is 15 amino acids long. J lost 4 bases, V lost 6 bases, and 7 bases had no gene match. Germline assignment: CDR1 SNHLY and CDR2 FYNNEI. CDR3 coding DNA: TGTGCCAGCAGCCCTACCGGACAGGGGGGAAACACCATATATTTT. Translating gives CASSPTGQGGNTIYF.

In the case of this clonotype: A much larger clone sits a single nucleotide away, making a read error possible. The genes are TRBV5-1 and TRBJ2-7; tentatively, D is TRBD1 (6 bases). This CDR3 has 14 residues. Germline V gives CDR1 SGHRS, CDR2 YFSETQ. DNA of the CDR3: TGCGCCAGCAGCTTGGCCGGGACATTCTACGAGCAGTGCTTC. It yields the protein CASSLAGTFYEQCF.

Ten or more counts support this clonotype. This chain links TRBV7-2 with TRBJ1-5, with TRBD1 identical over 8 bases. The CDR3 sequence is 16 residues long. J lost 3 bases, V lost 2 bases, and 6 bases had no gene match. Germline CDR1 SGHTA, CDR2 FQGNSA. The CDR3 spells CASSLFQGANNQPQHF. The DNA for the CDR3 is TGTGCCAGCAGCTTATTCCAGGGGGCAAACAATCAGCCCCAGCATTTT.

This clonotype has at least ten counts. The chain employs TRBV6-2 or TRBV6-3 and TRBJ1-3; D not resolved. Germline CDR1 is MNHEY and CDR2 is SVGEGT. V shed 5 bases and J shed 2 bases, with 7 bases lying between them. This CDR3 is 13 amino acids long. CDR3 sequence reads: CASSARTGNTIYF. The CDR3 DNA is TGTGCCAGCAGTGCCCGGACTGGAAACACCATATATTTT.

This clonotype was found many times. The CDR3 nucleotides read TGTGCCAGCAGCTTAGCCATGTCAGATACGCAGTATTTT. Translating it yields CASSLAMSDTQYF. The rearrangement uses TRBV7-9 and TRBJ2-3; no clear D gene. Trimming took off 0 bases at V and 4 bases at J, with 5 bases between the two ends. Germline-derived CDR1 and CDR2 are SEHNR and FQNEAQ (reference sequence). This CDR3 has 13 amino acids.

This clonotype was detected ten times or more. The chain combines TRBV5-1 with TRBJ2-1; 9 bases fit TRBD1. Germline V CDR1 and CDR2: SGHRS, YFSETQ. Unmatched junction bases numbered 2, after V lost 3 bases and J lost 4 bases. The CDR3 runs to 14 residues. The CDR3 loop reads CASSSGTGYNEQFF. CDR3 bases: TGCGCCAGCAGCTCCGGGACAGGGTACAATGAGCAGTTCTTC.

The chain is built from TRBV18 and TRBJ2-7; TRBD1 might be the D (6 bases). CDR3 length: 16 residues. The germline V gene has CDR1 KGHSH and CDR2 LQKENI. Trimming removed 4 bases from V and 0 bases from J, with 16 bases in between. DNA of the CDR3: TGTGCCAGCTCACAAACTGGGACAAGAAACTCCTACGAGCAGTACTTC. This codes for CASSQTGTRNSYEQYF. Together with reference TRBV18 and TRBJ2-7, the CDR3 gives the full variable domain: NAGVMQNPRHLVRRRGQEARLRCSPMKGHSHVYWYRQLPEEGLKFMVYLQKENIIDESGMPKERFSAEFPKEGPSILRIQQVVRGDSAAYFCASSQTGTRNSYEQYFGPGTRLTVT.

This clonotype has at least ten counts. The chain employs TRBV14 and TRBJ1-6; perhaps TRBD1 as D (6 bases). The CDR3 sequence is 15 residues long. Trimming cost V 4 bases and J 10 bases, with 17 bases left between them. In germline, CDR1 is SGHDN, CDR2 FVKESK. CDR3 coding DNA: TGTGCCAGCAGCCCTCGGCGGACAGCATCCTCACCCCTCCACTTT. Its translation is CASSPRRTASSPLHF.